These 5 T cell receptor beta chains share one sample of origin, sequenced in a study of human T cells and chemical hapten exposure. TCRdb re-derived calls from the RACE reads in MiXCR, one entry per CDR3 protein. This sample has approximately 110,000 distinct CDR3 sequences, with around 35% found just once. Time point here: patch test 3, about 24 weeks after DPC sensitization. The sample's treatment: therapeutic diphenylcyclopropenone sensitization with weekly scalp DPC. Sequenced material: whole blood, taken in connection with sensitization to the hapten diphenylcyclopropenone (DPC). The receptors here all came from a man in his forties with alopecia areata. Some clones in this sample may be carry-over from other donors' samples.

This clonotype was detected a few times. The DNA for the CDR3 is TGCACCAGCAGCCAAGAGTTAGGTGGACTAGCGGGAGGTACCTACGAGCAGTACTTC. Protein: CTSSQELGGLAGGTYEQYF. J is TRBJ2-7 and V is TRBV1; TRBD2, the table's D call, was not compared with the DNA. TRBV1 is assigned pseudogene status. This CDR3 comprises 19 residues.

The J gene is TRBJ2-5, the V gene TRBV9, with D possibly matching TRBD2 (6 bases). V was cut by 4 bases and J by 3 bases, with 16 bases left in between. This CDR3 is built from 15 residues. The germline gives CDR1 SGDLS, CDR2 YYNGEE. CDR3 amino acids: CASSPNTWGEETQYF. The CDR3 bases are TGTGCCAGCAGCCCAAACACCTGGGGGGAAGAGACCCAGTACTTC. Supplemented by reference TRBV9 and TRBJ2-5, the full variable domain reads DSGVTQTPKHLITATGQRVTLRCSPRSGDLSVYWYQQSLDQGLQFLIQYYNGEERAKGNILERFSAQQFPDLHSELNLSSLELGDSALYFCASSPNTWGEETQYFGPGTRLLVL.

The CDR3 DNA sequence: TGTGCCAGCAGCTCCCAGGTGTCCACAGATACGCAGTATTTT. This codes for CASSSQVSTDTQYF. This chain connects TRBV9 to TRBJ2-3, with D uncertain. This CDR3 is 14 amino acids long. The germline V gene has CDR1 SGDLS and CDR2 YYNGEE. V was pared by 4 bases and J by 2 bases, with 11 bases between. Filled out from reference TRBV9 and TRBJ2-3, the complete variable domain reads DSGVTQTPKHLITATGQRVTLRCSPRSGDLSVYWYQQSLDQGLQFLIQYYNGEERAKGNILERFSAQQFPDLHSELNLSSLELGDSALYFCASSSQVSTDTQYFGPGTRLTVL.

The chain recombines TRBV7-8 with TRBJ1-5, with TRBD1 matching 7 bases. This CDR3 region has 16 residues. The V and J ends lost 5 bases and 1 base, in that order; junction bases with no gene match: 8. Germline CDR1 SGHVS, CDR2 FQNEAQ. The DNA of the CDR3 is TGTGCCAGCAGCACCCGGACGACAGGGAGCAATCAGCCCCAGCATTTT. Translating gives CASSTRTTGSNQPQHF.

The V call is TRBV28, the J call TRBJ2-2; D may be TRBD2 (5 bases). Germline lookup yields CDR1 MDHEN and CDR2 SYDVKM. V shed 7 bases and J shed 0 bases, with 12 bases lying between them. This CDR3 has 15 residues. The CDR3 spells CASTGADANTGELFF. CDR3 sequence (DNA): TGTGCCAGCACTGGAGCGGACGCGAACACCGGGGAGCTGTTTTTT.